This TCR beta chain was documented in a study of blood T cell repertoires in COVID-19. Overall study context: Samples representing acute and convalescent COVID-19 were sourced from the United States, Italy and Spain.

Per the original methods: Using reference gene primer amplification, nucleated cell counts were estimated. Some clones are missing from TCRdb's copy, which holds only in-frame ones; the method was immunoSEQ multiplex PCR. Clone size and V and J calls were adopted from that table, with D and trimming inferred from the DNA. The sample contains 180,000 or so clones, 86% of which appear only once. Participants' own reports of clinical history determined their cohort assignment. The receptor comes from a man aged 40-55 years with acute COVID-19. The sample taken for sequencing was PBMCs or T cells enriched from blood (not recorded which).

CDR3 sequence (DNA): TGTGCCAGCAGTCAACTAGCGGGCGCCTACAATGAGCAGTTCTTC. Translated, it gives CASSQLAGAYNEQFF. This chain joins TRBV7-3 and TRBJ2-1; 9 bases map to TRBD2. CDR3 length equals 15 residues. Losses at the gene ends were 6 bases for V and 2 bases for J; bases not matched to a gene: 5. Germline lookup yields CDR1 SGHTA and CDR2 FQGTGA.